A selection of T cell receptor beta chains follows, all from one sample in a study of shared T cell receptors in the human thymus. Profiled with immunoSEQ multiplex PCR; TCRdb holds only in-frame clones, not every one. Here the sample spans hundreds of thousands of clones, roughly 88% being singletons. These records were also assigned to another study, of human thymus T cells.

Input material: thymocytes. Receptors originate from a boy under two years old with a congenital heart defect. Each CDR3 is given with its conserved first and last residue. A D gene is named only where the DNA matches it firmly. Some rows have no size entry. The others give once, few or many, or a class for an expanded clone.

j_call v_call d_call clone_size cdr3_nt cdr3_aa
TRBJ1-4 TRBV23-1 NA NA TGCGCCCCAGAGGATTTCGAAAAACTGTTTTTT CAPEDFEKLFF
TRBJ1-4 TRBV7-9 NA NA TGTGCCAGCAGTTCCTTCGGGCGGGGTTTAAATGAAAAACTGTTTTTT CASSSFGRGLNEKLFF
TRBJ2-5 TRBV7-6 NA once TGTGCCAGCAGCTTAGTGATAGCCGGGGAAAAGAGACCCCCGTACACCCAGTACTTC CASSLVIAGEKRPPYTQYF
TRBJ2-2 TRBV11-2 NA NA TGTGCCAGCAGCTTCACGGACGGGGTTAGGCCCGGGGAGCTGTTTTTT CASSFTDGVRPGELFF
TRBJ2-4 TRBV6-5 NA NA TGTGCCAGCAGTTACTCGAGATATGCCAAAAACATTCAGTACTTC CASSYSRYAKNIQYF
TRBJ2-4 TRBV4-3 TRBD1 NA TGCGCCAGCAGCCAATTTGCCCCTCTACAGGGGGCCAAAAACATTCAGTACTTC CASSQFAPLQGAKNIQYF
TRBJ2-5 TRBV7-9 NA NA TGTGCCAGCAGCTCGGTAGAGGGCGGCCCCAAGACCCAGTACTTC CASSSVEGGPKTQYF
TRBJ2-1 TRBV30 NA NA TGTGCCTGGAGTCCCTCCCCTATGTATGAGCAGTTCTTC CAWSPSPMYEQFF
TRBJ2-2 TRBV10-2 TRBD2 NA TGCGCCAGCAGCACTACTCATCACAGGGGACAAGCGGGAGGGCCGAGCACCGGGGAGCTGTTTTTT CASSTTHHRGQAGGPSTGELFF
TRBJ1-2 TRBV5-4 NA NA TGTGCCAGCAGCTTGAGTAGTGGCTACACCTTC CASSLSSGYTF
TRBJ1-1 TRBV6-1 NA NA TGTGCCAGCAGACCAGACAGTGAAGCTTTCTTT CASRPDSEAFF
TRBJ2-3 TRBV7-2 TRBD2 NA TGTGCCAGCAGCTTGGTTAGCGGGGCCCCTAGCACAGATACGCAGTATTTT CASSLVSGAPSTDTQYF
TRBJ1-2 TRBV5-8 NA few TGTGCCAGCAGACGGACTCGGGGGGTAGTTTGTAACTATGGCTACACCTTC CASRRTRGVVCNYGYTF
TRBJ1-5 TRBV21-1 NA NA TGTGCCAGCAGCCCCCGAGGGCCCCCCCGGGGTAGAAATCAGCCCCAGCATTTT CASSPRGPPRGRNQPQHF
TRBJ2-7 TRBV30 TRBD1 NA TGTGCCTCGGGACAGGCCTACGAGCAGTACTTC CASGQAYEQYF
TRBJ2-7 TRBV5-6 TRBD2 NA TGTGCCAGCAGCTTGGTTAGCGGGGGAGCCTACGAGCAGTACTTC CASSLVSGGAYEQYF
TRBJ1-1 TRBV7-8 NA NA TGTGCCAGCAGCCGCATCGGGATCCACACTGAAGCTTTCTTT CASSRIGIHTEAFF
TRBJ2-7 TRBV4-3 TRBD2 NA TGCGCCAGCAAAAAGGGCCTGGGCGGGAGGGCCCACTACGAGCAGTACTTC CASKKGLGGRAHYEQYF
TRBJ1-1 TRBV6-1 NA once TGTGCCAGCAGTGAACGGCGGGACACTGAAGCTTTCTTT CASSERRDTEAFF
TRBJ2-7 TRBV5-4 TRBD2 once TGTGCCAGCAGCATGGTGACTAGCGGGGGGCCACACGAGCAGTACTTC CASSMVTSGGPHEQYF
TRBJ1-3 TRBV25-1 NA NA TGTGCCACCACTTGCGAGGGCCCGGGTCACTCTGGAAACACCATATATTTT CATTCEGPGHSGNTIYF
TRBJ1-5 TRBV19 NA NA TGTGCCAGTAGTATCTCGGACAGACATCAGCCCCAGCATTTT CASSISDRHQPQHF
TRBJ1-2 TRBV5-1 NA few TGCGCCAGCAGCTTTGTGGGCCACTATGGCTACACCTTC CASSFVGHYGYTF